These 11 T cell receptor beta chains were all obtained from the same sample, sequenced in a study of cytotoxic CD8 clonotypes in ibrutinib-treated CLL. Produced via immunoSEQ multiplex PCR; TCRdb's table is partial and in-frame only. In the table there are around 92,000 clones, approximately 80% of which are singletons. The sequences come from PBMCs, collected after 24 months of ibrutinib treatment. The source is a human donor with chronic lymphocytic leukemia.

Ten or more counts support this clone. V and J are TRBV9 and TRBJ2-2; 7 bases fit TRBD1. The trim removed 0 bases at V and 7 bases at J, leaving 6 bases unmatched. This CDR3 contains 15 residues. The V gene's germline CDR1 is SGDLS and CDR2 YYNGEE. The CDR3: CASSVEYRGSGELFF. The CDR3 DNA is TGTGCCAGCAGCGTAGAATACAGGGGAAGCGGGGAGCTGTTTTTT.

The chain is built from TRBV10-3 and TRBJ2-3; TRBD2 aligns across 14 bases. From germline, CDR1 is ENHRY and CDR2 SYGVKD. The length of the CDR3 is 14 residues. Germline trimming cut 8 bases from V and 3 bases from J; bases unmatched to any gene: 1. For the CDR3, the DNA is TGTGCCATCCGGACTAGCGGGGGGACAGATACGCAGTATTTT. Residues: CAIRTSGGTDTQYF.

In the case of this clone: This sample also contains other DNA sequences that code for the same CDR3. The rearrangement links TRBV27 to TRBJ1-5; no reliable D call. Trimming left V 3 bases short and J 4 bases short, with 4 bases between. Germline CDR1 and CDR2: MNHEY and SMNVEV (reference sequence). CDR3 size: 12 residues. Here the CDR3 DNA reads TGTGCCAGCAGTTTTCTAAATCAGCCCCAGCATTTT. Translating it yields CASSFLNQPQHF.

The CDR3 sequence: CASSLWGRDTGELFF. The CDR3 DNA reads as TGTGCCAGCAGTTTGTGGGGGCGAGACACCGGGGAGCTGTTTTTT. This sequence joins TRBV27 and TRBJ2-2; perhaps TRBD1 as D (6 bases). This CDR3 comprises 15 residues. Germline lookup yields CDR1 MNHEY and CDR2 SMNVEV (reference sequence). V was shortened by 3 bases and J by 3 bases, with 11 bases between the two germline ends.

This clone came up once. V usage is TRBV10-3 and J usage is TRBJ2-2; D uncertain. The CDR3 is 16 residues long. Looked up from germline, CDR1 is ENHRY and CDR2 is SYGVKD. Trimming removed 6 bases from V and 0 bases from J, with 14 bases in between. CDR3 amino acids: CAIRGYSDANTGELFF. The CDR3 region has the DNA TGTGCCATCAGGGGCTACAGTGATGCGAACACCGGGGAGCTGTTTTTT.

V usage is TRBV7-3 and J usage is TRBJ2-1, with D perhaps assigned TRBD1 or TRBD2 (5 bases each). Trimming took off 0 bases at V and 5 bases at J, with 11 bases between the two ends. CDR1 and CDR2 (germline): SGHTA, FQGTGA. The CDR3 sequence is 15 residues long. CDR3 bases: TGTGCCAGCAGCTTAACGGGGGACGGAAACAATGAGCAGTTCTTC. It yields the protein CASSLTGDGNNEQFF.

This sequence joins TRBV28 and TRBJ2-1, with D perhaps matching TRBD1 (5 bases). The CDR3 runs to 13 residues. The germline V gene has CDR1 MDHEN and CDR2 SYDVKM. V was trimmed by 6 bases and J by 6 bases, leaving 12 bases between them. CDR3 DNA sequence: TGTGCCAGCAGGAACCAGGGTTCCAATGAGCAGTTCTTC. Its protein product is CASRNQGSNEQFF.

The V gene is TRBV5-1, the J gene TRBJ2-3; TRBD2 matches at 13 bases. The CDR3 totals 17 residues. Germline CDR1 is SGHRS and CDR2 is YFSETQ. V was pared by 4 bases and J by 1 base, with 6 bases of the junction left unmatched. The CDR3 nucleotides read TGCGCCAGCAGCAGGACTAGCGGGGGTCGGGGCACAGATACGCAGTATTTT. Translation gives CASSRTSGGRGTDTQYF.

The chain has TRBV15 and TRBJ1-2; 8 bases agree with TRBD1. The CDR3 totals 15 residues. Unmatched junction bases numbered 15, after V lost 7 bases and J lost 8 bases. The germline V gene has CDR1 LNHNV and CDR2 YYDKDF (reference sequence). The CDR3 region has the DNA TGTGCCACCACCGGCGGTATTGACAGGGGTTACGGCTACACCTTC. Translating gives CATTGGIDRGYGYTF. Based on the CDR3 plus reference TRBV15 and TRBJ1-2, the full variable domain is DAMVIQNPRYQVTQFGKPVTLSCSQTLNHNVMYWYQQKSSQAPKLLFHYYDKDFNNEADTPDNFQSRRPNTSFCFLDIRSPGLGDTAMYLCATTGGIDRGYGYTFGSGTRLTVV.

The V gene is TRBV7-3, the J gene TRBJ1-2; 10 positions agree with TRBD1. Losses at the gene ends were 5 bases for V and 14 bases for J; bases not matched to a gene: 11. Germline CDR1 and CDR2: SGHTA and FQGTGA. The CDR3 loop spans 13 amino acids. As DNA, the CDR3 is TGTGCCAGCAGCCACGACAGGGGGCACGTCGGGACCTTC. It encodes CASSHDRGHVGTF.

The chain has TRBV9 and TRBJ1-1; D is possibly TRBD1 (6 bases). V lost 0 bases and J 1 base, leaving 10 bases between the germline ends. Germline V gene lookup returns CDR1 SGDLS and CDR2 YYNGEE. This CDR3 has 15 amino acids. As DNA, the CDR3 is TGTGCCAGCAGCGTAGCTCCGGGACAGAACACTGAAGCTTTCTTT. This encodes CASSVAPGQNTEAFF. Looking up the rest from reference TRBV9 and TRBJ1-1 gives the full variable domain: DSGVTQTPKHLITATGQRVTLRCSPRSGDLSVYWYQQSLDQGLQFLIQYYNGEERAKGNILERFSAQQFPDLHSELNLSSLELGDSALYFCASSVAPGQNTEAFFGQGTRLTVV.